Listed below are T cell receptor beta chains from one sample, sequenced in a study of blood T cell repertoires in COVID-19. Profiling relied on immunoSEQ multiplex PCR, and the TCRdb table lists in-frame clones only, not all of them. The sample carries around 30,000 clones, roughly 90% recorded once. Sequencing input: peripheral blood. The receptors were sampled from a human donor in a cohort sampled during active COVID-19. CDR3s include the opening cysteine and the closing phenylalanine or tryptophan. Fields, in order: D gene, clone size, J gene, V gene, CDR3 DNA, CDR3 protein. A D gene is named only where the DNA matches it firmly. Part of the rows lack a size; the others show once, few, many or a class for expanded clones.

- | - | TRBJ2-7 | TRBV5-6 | TGTGCCAGCAGCGAGGGCCCCCGGGACACTTCCTACGAGCAGTACTTC | CASSEGPRDTSYEQYF
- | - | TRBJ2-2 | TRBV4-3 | TGCGCCAGCAGCCAACACCTTCCAGCGGGCACCGGGGAGCTGTTTTTT | CASSQHLPAGTGELFF
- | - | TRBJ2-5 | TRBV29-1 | TGCAGCGTCAGGGAGACCCAGTACTTC | CSVRETQYF
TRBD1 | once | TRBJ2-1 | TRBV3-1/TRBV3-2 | TGTGCCAGCAGCTTAATTGGACAGGGGATACATGAGCAGTTCTTC | CASSLIGQGIHEQFF
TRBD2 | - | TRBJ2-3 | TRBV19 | TGTGCCACCAAAGTAGCGGGGGGACGCACAGATACGCAGTATTTT | CATKVAGGRTDTQYF
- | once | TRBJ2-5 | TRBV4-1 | TGCGCCAGCAGCCAAGTCGGGGATTGGAGGTTTTGGGAGACCCAGTACTTC | CASSQVGDWRFWETQYF
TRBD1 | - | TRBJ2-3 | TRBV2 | TGTGCCAGCAACCATCGTACAGGGGCCCGCGCAGATACGCAGTATTTT | CASNHRTGARADTQYF
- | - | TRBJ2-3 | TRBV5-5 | TGTGCCAGCAGCTTGGGTGGGGCTCCTAGCACAGATACGCAGTATTTT | CASSLGGAPSTDTQYF
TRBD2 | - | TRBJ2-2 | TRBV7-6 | TGTGCGCTAGCGGGGAACACCGGGGAGCTGTTTTTT | CALAGNTGELFF
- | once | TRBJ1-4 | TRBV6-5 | TGTGCCAGCAGTTACTTGGGGGGGGATGAAAAACTGTTTTTT | CASSYLGGDEKLFF
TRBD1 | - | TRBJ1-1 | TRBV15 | TGTGCCACCAGCAGAAAGACAGGGGGCGGAATCACTGAAGCTTTCTTT | CATSRKTGGGITEAFF
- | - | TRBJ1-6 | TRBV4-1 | TGCGCCAGCAGCCAAGAGGCTGCAGGGCCCCTTTCACCCCTCCACTTT | CASSQEAAGPLSPLHF
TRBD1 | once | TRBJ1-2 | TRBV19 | TGTGCCAGTAGTCTGGCAGGGGGAGAGAGCTACACCTTC | CASSLAGGESYTF
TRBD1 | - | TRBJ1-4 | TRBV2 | TGTGCCAGCAGAATAGGGGACAGGGGTTCAACTAATGAAAAACTGTTTTTT | CASRIGDRGSTNEKLFF
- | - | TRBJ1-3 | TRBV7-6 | TGTGCCAGCAGTGACATAGGAAACACCATATATTTT | CASSDIGNTIYF
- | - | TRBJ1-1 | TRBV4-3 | TGCGCCAGCAGCCAAGATTTTCGCGGGGGCTTTTCTGAAGCTTTCTTT | CASSQDFRGGFSEAFF
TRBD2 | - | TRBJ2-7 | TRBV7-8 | TGTGCCAGCAGCCCCACCTTGGCGGGGGGGCAAGGCGAGCAGTACTTC | CASSPTLAGGQGEQYF
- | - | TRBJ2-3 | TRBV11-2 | TGTGCCAGCACCAATAGCTTAGGGGTCAGCACAGATACGCAGTATTTT | CASTNSLGVSTDTQYF
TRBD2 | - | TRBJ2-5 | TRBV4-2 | TGTGCCAGCAGCCAAGAATGGACTAGCGGTGGGCCCCAAGAGACCCAGTACTTC | CASSQEWTSGGPQETQYF
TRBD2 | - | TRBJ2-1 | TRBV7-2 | TGTGCCAGCAGCTTAGTTGGGGTGCGGGGGGGCGAGTTCTTC | CASSLVGVRGGEFF
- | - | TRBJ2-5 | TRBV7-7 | TGTGCCAGCAGCTTCTCCAGGGCAGGGCCAGAGACCCAGTACTTC | CASSFSRAGPETQYF
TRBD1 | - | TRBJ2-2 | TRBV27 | TGTGCCAGCAGTATACAGGGGGCAAACACCGGGGAGCTGTTTTTT | CASSIQGANTGELFF
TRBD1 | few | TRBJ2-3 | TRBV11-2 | TGTGCCAGCACCTTAGGGACAGGGGGCTGGACAGATACGCAGTATTTT | CASTLGTGGWTDTQYF
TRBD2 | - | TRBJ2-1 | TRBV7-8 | TGTGCCAGCAGCTTAGTACGCGTTAGCGGGGGGGTAATGATGTATGAGCAGTTCTTC | CASSLVRVSGGVMMYEQFF
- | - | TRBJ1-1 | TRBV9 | TGTGCCAGCAGCGTCCGGGACACTGAAGCTTTCTTT | CASSVRDTEAFF
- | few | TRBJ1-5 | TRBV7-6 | TGTGCCAGCAGCCCGGTCGGCAATCAGCCCCAGCATTTT | CASSPVGNQPQHF
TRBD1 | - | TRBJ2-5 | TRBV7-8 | TGTGCCAGCAGCTTAGTAACAGGGGGTGCGGAGACCCAGTACTTC | CASSLVTGGAETQYF
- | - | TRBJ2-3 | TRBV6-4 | TGTGCCAGCAGTGTAGGAGGGGCCGGCACAGATACGCAGTATTTT | CASSVGGAGTDTQYF